This TCR beta chain came from a study of radiation and T cells in renal cell carcinoma (dated by TCRdb to 2019 to 2021). For the wider study: Samples were obtained from a clinical trial, in which 15 Gy stereotactic body radiation therapy was delivered to primary renal cell carcinomas and nephrectomy was performed 4 weeks later. In total, about 50 samples underwent TCR beta sequencing: around 25 tumors plus 27 peripheral blood samples. In the roughly 54 samples combined, 4,016,671 unique CDR3 nucleotide sequences were found, encoding approximately 2,900,000 unique CDR3 amino acid sequences.

In the case of this clone: Its recognized antigen is unknown. Base-call qualities are not available, and no considerably larger clone is one nucleotide away.

Interpreted using the paper, the time point label stands for: blood 2 weeks post-SBRT. The meaning of the sample's treatment or condition label: 15 Gy SBRT to primary tumor, nephrectomy 4 weeks later. To follow tumor-enriched clonotypes, peripheral blood was collected serially from radiation-treated patients at baseline and again at 2 weeks and 4 weeks after SBRT. Every patient's renal cell carcinoma showed clear cell pathology. The QIAamp DNA Blood Mini Kit (Qiagen) was used to prepare genomic DNA for TCR sequencing. The analyses included only samples that passed all quality control checks. For this chain, trimming is 0 bases at the V end and 7 bases at the J end, and the number of junction bases without a gene match is 5. Looking up the germline V gene (reference sequence) yields CDR1 MNHNY and CDR2 SVGAGI. CDR3 length: 15 amino acids, cysteine to phenylalanine. Here the CDR3 DNA is all that survives: 45 bases in frame from base 1.

TCR beta libraries were generated from genomic DNA with the immunoSEQ kit, following the manufacturer's recommendations. To prepare the libraries, a first multiplex PCR with proprietary primers was run, followed by a second PCR that added unique barcodes, and a bead cleanup was done after each round. Each sample batch included a kit-provided positive control reaction and a negative control reaction. The final libraries underwent checking on an Agilent 4200 TapeStation D1000 ScreenTape, volumetric pooling, and quantification by qPCR. An Illumina NextSeq500 fitted with a MidOutput 150-cycle cartridge performed the sequencing, running 156 Read1 cycles and 15 Index1 cycles with the kit's custom primers. The pooled library was loaded at approximately 0.95 pM with an approximately 20% PhiX control spike-in. In the paper's pipeline: The vendor-processed data were analyzed in R, and a clonotype was defined as all T cells that share the same CDR3 nucleotide sequence. For clone abundance analyses, frequencies were normalized to the 10,000 most abundant clones per sample. Public T cell clones, which averaged fewer than five per sample, were removed prior to analysis. A difference in abundance of at least 32-fold between compartments was used to define tumor-enriched and baseline blood-enriched clonotypes. A beta-binomial differential abundance model was applied to find clonotypes that expanded or contracted between blood time points. Tumor-blood repertoire similarity was measured with the Baroni-Urbani and Buser coefficient, and group comparisons used two-tailed Wilcoxon tests in R. This immuneACCESS table, as held by TCRdb, lists in-frame sequences with V and J called but not all clones. Of the missing ones, under half trace to an unresolved V gene in checked studies; the others have no known cause. That table is the source of V, J and clone size, and D and trimming were worked out from the DNA. This sample holds just over 150,000 clones; roughly 86% were observed only once. The ten most abundant clones make up approximately 13% of the sample.

The investigation overall reported the following: Blood repertoire dynamics were not followed beyond 4 weeks after treatment. Because pretreatment tumor biopsies were not available, the study could not determine whether clonotypes were already present within the tumor at baseline. Because the trial had a single-armed design, the trial could not examine how radiation dose or scheduling affected the TCR repertoire. In blood, the top tumor clonotypes increased from baseline to 2 weeks after radiation and then shrank by 4 weeks, which suggests a temporary expansion of tumor-resident clones.

Recombination connected TRBV6-6 to TRBJ2-1; 8 bases in the middle match TRBD2. The sequence came from a woman between 50 and 59 years old with renal cell carcinoma. This sample comprised blood, obtained from a patient whose treatment included radiotherapy and nephrectomy. Here the CDR3 is given as CASSYSGGGSNEQFF. The sequenced DNA: TGTGCCAGCAGTTACTCTGGCGGGGGGTCGAATGAGCAGTTCTTC.